These T cell receptor beta chains were read from a single sample in a study of cytomegalovirus exposure and HLA in healthy donors. The assay was immunoSEQ multiplex PCR, and TCRdb's table has in-frame clones only and misses some. The sample records fewer than 200,000 clones, 80% being singletons. Specimen: PBMCs. These receptors were collected from a human donor in good health. CDR3s include the opening cysteine and the closing phenylalanine or tryptophan. Fields, in order: V gene, J gene, D gene, CDR3 protein, CDR3 DNA. The D gene is left open where the match is weak.

v_call: TRBV5-1; j_call: TRBJ2-1; d_call: -; cdr3_aa: CASSLVASSYNEQFF; cdr3_nt: TGCGCCAGCAGCTTGGTTGCTAGCTCCTACAATGAGCAGTTCTTC
v_call: TRBV4-3; j_call: TRBJ1-1; d_call: -; cdr3_aa: CASSHSGLSTEAFF; cdr3_nt: TGCGCCAGCAGCCACTCCGGGTTGAGCACTGAAGCTTTCTTT
v_call: TRBV9; j_call: TRBJ1-1; d_call: TRBD1; cdr3_aa: CASSVYRGPNTEAFF; cdr3_nt: TGTGCCAGCAGCGTCTACAGGGGACCGAACACTGAAGCTTTCTTT
v_call: TRBV19; j_call: TRBJ2-3; d_call: TRBD1; cdr3_aa: CASSISWTGDTQYF; cdr3_nt: TGTGCCAGTAGTATAAGTTGGACAGGAGATACGCAGTATTTT
v_call: TRBV5-4; j_call: TRBJ2-3; d_call: TRBD1; cdr3_aa: CASSEATGVADTQYF; cdr3_nt: TGTGCCAGCAGTGAAGCGACAGGGGTGGCGGATACGCAGTATTTT
v_call: TRBV7-2; j_call: TRBJ2-2; d_call: TRBD1; cdr3_aa: CASSRDRGNTGELFF; cdr3_nt: TGTGCCAGCAGCCGAGACAGGGGGAACACCGGGGAGCTGTTTTTT
v_call: TRBV7-6; j_call: TRBJ2-5; d_call: -; cdr3_aa: CASSFNYETQYF; cdr3_nt: TGTGCCAGCAGCTTTAATTATGAGACCCAGTACTTC
v_call: TRBV7-2; j_call: TRBJ1-2; d_call: TRBD1; cdr3_aa: CASSFGTGSNYGYTF; cdr3_nt: TGTGCCAGCAGCTTCGGGACAGGTTCCAACTATGGCTACACCTTC
v_call: TRBV11-2; j_call: TRBJ2-7; d_call: -; cdr3_aa: CASSDRVLRDEQYF; cdr3_nt: TGTGCCAGCAGCGACCGCGTCCTACGGGACGAGCAGTACTTC
v_call: TRBV15; j_call: TRBJ1-2; d_call: TRBD1; cdr3_aa: CATSPLGDRGYGYTF; cdr3_nt: TGTGCCACCAGCCCCCTTGGGGACAGGGGGTACGGCTACACCTTC